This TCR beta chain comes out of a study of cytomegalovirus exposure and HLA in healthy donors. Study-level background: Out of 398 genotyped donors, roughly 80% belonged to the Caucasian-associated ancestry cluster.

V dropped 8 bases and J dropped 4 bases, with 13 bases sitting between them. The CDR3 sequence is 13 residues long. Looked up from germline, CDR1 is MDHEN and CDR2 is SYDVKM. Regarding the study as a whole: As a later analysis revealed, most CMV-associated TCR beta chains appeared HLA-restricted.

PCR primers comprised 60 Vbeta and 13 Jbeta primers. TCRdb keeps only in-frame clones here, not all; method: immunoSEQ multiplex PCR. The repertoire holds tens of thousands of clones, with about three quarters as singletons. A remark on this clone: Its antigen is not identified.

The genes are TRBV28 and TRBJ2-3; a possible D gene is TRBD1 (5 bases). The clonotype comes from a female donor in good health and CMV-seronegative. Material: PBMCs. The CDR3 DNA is TGTGCCAGCCAGGGTACGGCCCCAGATACGCAGTATTTT. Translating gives CASQGTAPDTQYF.